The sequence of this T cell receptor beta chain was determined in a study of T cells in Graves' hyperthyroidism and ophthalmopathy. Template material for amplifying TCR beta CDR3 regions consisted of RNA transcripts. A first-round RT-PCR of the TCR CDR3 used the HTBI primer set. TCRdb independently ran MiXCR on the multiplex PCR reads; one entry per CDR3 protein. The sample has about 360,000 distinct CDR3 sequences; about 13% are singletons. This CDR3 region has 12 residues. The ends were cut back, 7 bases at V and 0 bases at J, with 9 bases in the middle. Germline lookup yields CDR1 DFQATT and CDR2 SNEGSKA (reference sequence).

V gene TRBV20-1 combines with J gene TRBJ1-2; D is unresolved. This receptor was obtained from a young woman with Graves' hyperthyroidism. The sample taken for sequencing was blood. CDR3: CSVSRPNYGYTF. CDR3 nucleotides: TGCAGTGTTTCCAGGCCTAACTATGGCTACACCTTC.